This TCR beta chain was identified during a study of shared clonotypes between healthy human individuals. Study findings and constraints: Memory subsets generally showed lower estimated richness than naive subsets.

It was across several immunoSEQ plates that each subset's genomic DNA was evenly split. The authors' processing: Filtering differed because ImmunoSEQ produced junction-only sequences that carried no quality scores. This table comes from immunoSEQ multiplex PCR, and its TCRdb copy is limited to in-frame clones, with some not included. For V, J and clone size, that table is used; D and trimming come from the DNA. Seen here are hundreds of thousands of clones, about 74% observed once, and the top ten hold 1.5% to 2%. Each of the donors was a healthy adult who was HIV-negative and had not had a recent acute infection or vaccination. As to this clone: Its antigen is unknown.

V was shortened by 3 bases and J by 3 bases, with 7 bases between the two germline ends. CDR3 length equals 12 residues. CDR1 is SGHKS and CDR2 is YYEKEE in the germline V gene (reference sequence). This clonotype was sampled from a woman in her twenties or thirties in good health. The J gene is TRBJ2-7, the V gene TRBV5-5; no clear D. Sequenced: memory CD4+ T cells sorted from blood. Subset defined: CD45RA-negative fraction. This CDR3 reads CASSSRLYEQYF. The CDR3 DNA is TGTGCCAGCAGCTCCAGGCTCTACGAGCAGTACTTC. The full variable domain, in which reference TRBV5-5 and TRBJ2-7 provide the parts outside the CDR3, is DAGVTQSPTHLIKTRGQQVTLRCSPISGHKSVSWYQQVLGQGPQFIFQYYEKEERGRGNFPDRFSARQFPNYSSELNVNALLLGDSALYLCASSSRLYEQYFGPGTRLTVT.